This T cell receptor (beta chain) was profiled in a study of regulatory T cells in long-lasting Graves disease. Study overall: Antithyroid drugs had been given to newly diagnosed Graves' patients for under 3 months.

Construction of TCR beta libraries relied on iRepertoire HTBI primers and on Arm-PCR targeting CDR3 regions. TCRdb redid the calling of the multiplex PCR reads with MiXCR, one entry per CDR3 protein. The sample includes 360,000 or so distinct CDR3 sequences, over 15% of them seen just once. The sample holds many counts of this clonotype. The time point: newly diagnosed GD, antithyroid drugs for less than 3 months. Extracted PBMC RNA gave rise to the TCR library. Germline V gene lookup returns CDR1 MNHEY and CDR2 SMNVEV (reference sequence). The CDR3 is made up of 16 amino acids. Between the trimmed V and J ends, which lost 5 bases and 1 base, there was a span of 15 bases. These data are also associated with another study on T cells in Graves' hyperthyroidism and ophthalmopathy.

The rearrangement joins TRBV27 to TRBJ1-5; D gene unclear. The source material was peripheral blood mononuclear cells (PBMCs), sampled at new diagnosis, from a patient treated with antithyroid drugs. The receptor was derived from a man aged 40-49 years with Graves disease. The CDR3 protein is CASSRRGSLSNQPQHF. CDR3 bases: TGTGCCAGCAGTCGGCGGGGTTCCCTGAGCAATCAGCCCCAGCATTTT.